The 23 T cell receptor beta chains below all came from one sample that was sequenced in a study of control samples from healthy donors and cancer patients. Data came from immunoSEQ multiplex PCR; TCRdb stores just in-frame clones and leaves some out. Here the sample spans roughly 120,000 clones, around nine tenths being singletons. The sample comprised blood. Receptors were obtained from a man aged 25-45 years in good health.

This clone has at least ten counts. The genes are TRBV30 and TRBJ1-2; the D gene is possibly TRBD1 (5 bases). Germline V gives CDR1 GTSNPN, CDR2 SVGIG (reference sequence). The CDR3 spans 11 residues. V was pared by 5 bases and J by 7 bases, with 11 bases between. The CDR3 loop is CAWGRDGGYTF. The CDR3 DNA reads TGTGCCTGGGGACGGGACGGTGGCTACACCTTC.

The CDR3 DNA reads as TGTGCCAGCAGCCCTACTAGCGGGGCGTCGAATACGCAGTATTTT. Its translation: CASSPTSGASNTQYF. V is TRBV7-3 and J is TRBJ2-3, with TRBD2 identical over 10 bases. Trimming removed 5 bases from V and 7 bases from J; junction bases left unmatched: 9. Germline CDR1 reads SGHTA; CDR2 reads FQGTGA. The CDR3 covers 15 residues.

This clone has just one count. This chain connects TRBV5-8 to TRBJ2-6; a possible D gene is TRBD2 (6 bases). The ends were cut back, 2 bases at V and 2 bases at J, with 8 bases in the middle. CDR1 SGHTS and CDR2 YDEGEE come from the germline V gene. This CDR3 comprises 15 residues. The CDR3 protein is CASSFPGAGANVLTF. DNA of the CDR3: TGTGCCAGCAGCTTTCCGGGGGCTGGGGCCAACGTCCTGACTTTC.

V and J are TRBV18 and TRBJ1-1; possibly TRBD1 for D (6 bases). Trimming removed 8 bases from V and 5 bases from J, with 21 bases in between. Germline assignment: CDR1 KGHSH and CDR2 LQKENI. CDR3 size: 15 residues. CDR3 DNA sequence: TGTGCCAGCGCACGGGGAAGGACAGATAATACTGAAGCTTTCTTT. Translating it yields CASARGRTDNTEAFF. The variable domain in full, completed from reference TRBV18 and TRBJ1-1, reads NAGVMQNPRHLVRRRGQEARLRCSPMKGHSHVYWYRQLPEEGLKFMVYLQKENIIDESGMPKERFSAEFPKEGPSILRIQQVVRGDSAAYFCASARGRTDNTEAFFGQGTRLTVV.

The chain links TRBV29-1 to TRBJ2-3; D is uncertain. This CDR3 is 17 amino acids long. Per germline, CDR1 SQVTM and CDR2 ANQGSEA. Trimming took off 4 bases at V and 2 bases at J, with 22 bases between the two ends. DNA for the CDR3: TGCAGCGTTGTTACGAGTTCCAGAAGGGATTTCACAGATACGCAGTATTTT. Translating it yields CSVVTSSRRDFTDTQYF.

The CDR3 sequence: CASSQGPQPQHF. The DNA for the CDR3 is TGTGCCAGTAGTCAGGGGCCTCAGCCCCAGCATTTT. The gene calls are TRBV19 and TRBJ1-5; TRBD1 is a possible D gene (6 bases). V lost 5 bases and J 6 bases, leaving 8 bases between the germline ends. The CDR3 is 12 amino acids. Germline CDR1 and CDR2: LNHDA and SQIVND (reference sequence).

The V call is TRBV6-1, the J call TRBJ2-7, with D tentatively TRBD1 (6 bases). Germline CDR1 is MNHNS and CDR2 is SASEGT. Trimming stripped 3 bases from V and 0 bases from J, with 9 bases between. The length of the CDR3 is 14 residues. Here the CDR3 reads CASSDQGSSYEQYV. For the CDR3, the DNA is TGTGCCAGCAGTGACCAGGGGAGCTCCTACGAGCAGTACGTC.

The V and J genes are TRBV3-1 (or the pseudogene TRBV3-2) and TRBJ1-1, with D unclear. The germline gives CDR1 LGHDT, CDR2 YNNKEL (reference sequence). With 1 base removed from V and 10 bases from J, the gap between germline ends came to 1 base. This CDR3 spans 9 amino acids. This chain's CDR3 is CASSQGAFF. The CDR3 coding sequence is TGTGCCAGCAGCCAAGGAGCTTTCTTT.

The chain recombines TRBV30 with TRBJ2-3; D is unclear. Trimming pared 3 bases from V and 2 bases from J, leaving 6 bases between. This CDR3 has 12 amino acids. Germline CDR1 is GTSNPN and CDR2 is SVGIG (reference sequence). CDR3 DNA sequence: TGTGCCTGGAGCTTACTCACAGATACGCAGTATTTT. It is translated as CAWSLLTDTQYF. Full variable domain (missing parts from reference TRBV30 and TRBJ2-3): SQTIHQWPATLVQPVGSPLSLECTVEGTSNPNLYWYRQAAGRGLQLLFYSVGIGQISSEVPQNLSASRPQDRQFILSSKKLLLSDSGFYLCAWSLLTDTQYFGPGTRLTVL.

This chain links TRBV18 with TRBJ1-5; 8 bases are a match to TRBD1. The junction had 8 bases not matched to a gene; V was cut back by 6 bases and J by 1 base. Per germline, CDR1 KGHSH and CDR2 LQKENI. The CDR3 length is 16 residues. CDR3 nucleotides: TGTGCCAGCTCCAGCACCAGGGGGCAGAGCAATCAGCCCCAGCATTTT. Its protein product is CASSSTRGQSNQPQHF.

As for this clone: The sample contains more than one DNA sequence encoding this CDR3. The chain has TRBV12-3 or TRBV12-4 and TRBJ1-5; D gene unclear. Trimming shortened V by 1 base and J by 1 base, and 2 bases separated the two germline ends. The CDR3 sequence is 13 residues long. CDR3 nucleotide sequence: TGTGCCAGCAGTTTAGGAAGCAATCAGCCCCAGCATTTT. It translates to CASSLGSNQPQHF.

Turning to this clone: The sample contains more than one DNA sequence encoding this CDR3. The J gene is TRBJ2-5, the V gene TRBV15; tentatively, D is TRBD2 (5 bases). Per germline, CDR1 LNHNV and CDR2 YYDKDF (reference sequence). V lost 0 bases and J 2 bases, leaving 7 bases between the germline ends. The CDR3 consists of 14 residues. The CDR3 protein is CATSRETGQETQYF. DNA for the CDR3: TGTGCCACCAGCAGAGAGACGGGGCAAGAGACCCAGTACTTC.

V is TRBV4-1 and J is TRBJ2-1; TRBD2 aligns across 10 bases. Germline V gives CDR1 MGHRA, CDR2 YSYEKL. The CDR3 runs to 15 residues. The junction had 4 bases not matched to a gene; V was cut back by 1 base and J by 7 bases. Written as DNA, the CDR3 is TGCGCCAGCAGCCAAGCTAGCGGGGGAGGGAATGAGCAGTTCTTC. It codes for CASSQASGGGNEQFF.

The chain has TRBV7-9 and TRBJ2-1, with D possibly matching TRBD1 (6 bases). This CDR3 has 17 residues. From germline, CDR1 is SEHNR and CDR2 FQNEAQ (reference sequence). Between the trimmed V and J ends, which lost 6 bases and 0 bases, there was a span of 18 bases. CDR3 sequence (DNA): TGTGCCAGCAGACCAAATTTGGACAGTCCCTCCTACAATGAGCAGTTCTTC. Translating it yields CASRPNLDSPSYNEQFF.

This chain joins TRBV10-3 and TRBJ1-5; D is uncertain. CDR3 size: 14 residues. V dropped 4 bases and J dropped 2 bases, with 9 bases sitting between them. Germline V lookup: CDR1 ENHRY, CDR2 SYGVKD. The chain's CDR3 is CAISGGGGNQPQHF. CDR3 sequence (DNA): TGTGCCATCAGTGGTGGTGGGGGCAATCAGCCCCAGCATTTT.

This clone was seen once. The chain links TRBV29-1 to TRBJ2-1; 10 nucleotides match TRBD1. CDR3 size: 14 residues. From germline, CDR1 is SQVTM and CDR2 ANQGSEA. The ends lost 4 bases at V and 2 bases at J; junction bases unmatched: 2. CDR3 coding DNA: TGCAGCGTTGCGGACAGGGGGACCTACAATGAGCAGTTCTTC. Residues: CSVADRGTYNEQFF.

The chain links TRBV14 to TRBJ2-7, with unresolved D. This CDR3 has 12 amino acids. Deletions cut 10 bases from V and 7 bases from J, with 17 bases between. CDR1 and CDR2 (germline): SGHDN, FVKESK. CDR3 protein: CATIDKTEEQYF. The CDR3 DNA is TGTGCCACAATCGACAAAACGGAAGAGCAGTACTTC.

The chain recombines TRBV19 with TRBJ2-1, with 12 nucleotides matching TRBD2. The CDR3 sequence is 15 residues long. Germline lookup yields CDR1 LNHDA and CDR2 SQIVND (reference sequence). V lost 1 base, J lost 9 bases, and 4 bases stayed unmatched. The CDR3 protein is CASSIAASGGVEQFF. The CDR3 DNA sequence: TGTGCCAGTAGTATAGCGGCTAGCGGGGGGGTTGAGCAGTTCTTC. The variable domain in full, with the rest retrieved from reference TRBV19 and TRBJ2-1, is DGGITQSPKYLFRKEGQNVTLSCEQNLNHDAMYWYRQDPGQGLRLIYYSQIVNDFQKGDIAEGYSVSREKKESFPLTVTSAQKNPTAFYLCASSIAASGGVEQFFGPGTRLTVL.

This clone was counted only a few times. This chain joins TRBV3-1 (or the pseudogene TRBV3-2) and TRBJ1-1; the D gene is possibly TRBD1 (5 bases). Trimming took 0 bases from V and 2 from J, leaving 7 bases between them. Germline V gene lookup returns CDR1 LGHDT and CDR2 YNNKEL (reference sequence). The CDR3 totals 14 residues. The chain's CDR3 is CASSQDGTNTEAFF. Written as DNA, the CDR3 is TGTGCCAGCAGCCAAGACGGGACTAACACTGAAGCTTTCTTT.

The V call is TRBV5-4, the J call TRBJ2-1, with D perhaps matching TRBD2 (6 bases). CDR1 and CDR2 from the germline V gene are SGHNT and YYREEE (reference sequence). Trimming removed 2 bases from V and 5 bases from J, with 17 bases in between. The CDR3 has 16 amino acids. CDR3 nucleotide sequence: TGTGCCAGCAGCTTCCCCCGGGAGACGGGTCACAATGAGCAGTTCTTC. Translation gives CASSFPRETGHNEQFF. Full variable domain (remainder filled in from reference TRBV5-4 and TRBJ2-1): ETGVTQSPTHLIKTRGQQVTLRCSSQSGHNTVSWYQQALGQGPQFIFQYYREEENGRGNFPPRFSGLQFPNYSSELNVNALELDDSALYLCASSFPRETGHNEQFFGPGTRLTVL.

Notes on this clone: Other DNA variants within this sample encode the same CDR3. The chain is built from TRBV2 and TRBJ2-4; D ambiguous. The CDR3 runs 12 residues. Trimming cost V 2 bases and J 7 bases, with 6 bases left between them. Germline CDR1 SNHLY, CDR2 FYNNEI. The CDR3 DNA follows: TGTGCCAGCAGTGAAACAGATAACATTCAGTACTTC. It yields the protein CASSETDNIQYF.

The rearrangement joins TRBV5-1 to TRBJ2-7; D remains ambiguous. This CDR3 region has 14 residues. Germline assignment: CDR1 SGHRS and CDR2 YFSETQ. V lost 0 bases to trimming and J lost 1 base, with 8 bases between them. This chain's CDR3 is CASSLVGDSYEQYF. The CDR3 DNA is TGCGCCAGCAGCTTGGTTGGTGATTCCTACGAGCAGTACTTC. Based on the CDR3 plus reference TRBV5-1 and TRBJ2-7, the full variable domain is KAGVTQTPRYLIKTRGQQVTLSCSPISGHRSVSWYQQTPGQGLQFLFEYFSETQRNKGNFPGRFSGRQFSNSRSEMNVSTLELGDSALYLCASSLVGDSYEQYFGPGTRLTVT.

CDR3 region: CASNLVALAGGWETQYF. CDR3 DNA: TGTGCCAGCAACCTGGTCGCCCTAGCGGGGGGGTGGGAGACCCAGTACTTC. V gene TRBV3-1 (or the pseudogene TRBV3-2) combines with J gene TRBJ2-5, with 12 nucleotides matching TRBD2. The CDR3 contains 17 residues. Germline loops: CDR1 LGHDT, CDR2 YNNKEL (reference sequence). Losses at the gene ends were 7 bases for V and 5 bases for J; bases not matched to a gene: 14.